These 2 T cell receptor beta chains originate from one sample sequenced in a study of Ad26.COV2.S vaccination and SARS-CoV-2 variants. TCRdb's table, derived via immunoSEQ multiplex PCR, lists solely in-frame clones and lacks some. The sample records over 110,000 clones, roughly 89% being singletons. The specimen comprised peripheral blood, sampled after recovery from COVID-19. The receptors were sampled from a human donor who had recovered from COVID-19.

The chain carries TRBV29-1 and TRBJ2-7, with 9 bases aligning to TRBD1. This CDR3 contains 15 residues. Germline loops: CDR1 SQVTM, CDR2 ANQGSEA. V was clipped by 6 bases and J by 5 bases; unmatched bases: 14. The CDR3 nucleotides are TGCAGCGTGGCGTACCGGGACAGGGTGATCAACGAGCAGTACTTC. Its translation: CSVAYRDRVINEQYF.

This sequence joins TRBV9 and TRBJ1-3; no firm D call. CDR3 size: 16 residues. V was clipped by 4 bases and J by 7 bases, with 21 bases between them. Per the germline V gene, CDR1 is SGDLS and CDR2 is YYNGEE. The CDR3 region is CASSTPGEGETNTIYF. The CDR3 coding sequence is TGTGCCAGCAGCACGCCCGGGGAGGGAGAAACGAACACCATATATTTT.